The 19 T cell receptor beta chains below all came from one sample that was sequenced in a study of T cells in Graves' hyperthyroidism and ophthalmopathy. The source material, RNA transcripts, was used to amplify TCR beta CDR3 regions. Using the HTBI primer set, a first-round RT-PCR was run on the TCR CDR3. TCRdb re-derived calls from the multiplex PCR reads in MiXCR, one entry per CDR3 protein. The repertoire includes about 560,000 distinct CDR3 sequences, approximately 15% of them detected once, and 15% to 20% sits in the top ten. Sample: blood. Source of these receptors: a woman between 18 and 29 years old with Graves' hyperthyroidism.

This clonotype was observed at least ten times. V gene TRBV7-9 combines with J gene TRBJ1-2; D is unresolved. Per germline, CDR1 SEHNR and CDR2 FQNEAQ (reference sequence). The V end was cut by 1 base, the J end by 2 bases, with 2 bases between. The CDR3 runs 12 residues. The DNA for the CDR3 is TGTGCCAGCAGCTTAGGGAACTATGGCTACACCTTC. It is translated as CASSLGNYGYTF.

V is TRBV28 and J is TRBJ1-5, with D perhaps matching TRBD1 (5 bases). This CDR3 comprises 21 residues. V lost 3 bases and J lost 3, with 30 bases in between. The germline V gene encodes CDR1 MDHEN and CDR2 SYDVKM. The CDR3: CASSFATRGPTYNSINQPQHF. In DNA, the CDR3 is TGTGCCAGCAGTTTCGCGACTAGGGGCCCTACCTATAATAGCATCAATCAGCCCCAGCATTTT.

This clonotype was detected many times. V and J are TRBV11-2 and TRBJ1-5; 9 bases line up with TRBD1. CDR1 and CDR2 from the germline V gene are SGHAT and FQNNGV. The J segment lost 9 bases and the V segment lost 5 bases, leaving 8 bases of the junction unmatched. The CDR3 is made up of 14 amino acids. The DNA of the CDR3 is TGTGCCAGCAGCCCGGGGGGACAGGGAAGGCCCCAGCATTTT. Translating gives CASSPGGQGRPQHF.

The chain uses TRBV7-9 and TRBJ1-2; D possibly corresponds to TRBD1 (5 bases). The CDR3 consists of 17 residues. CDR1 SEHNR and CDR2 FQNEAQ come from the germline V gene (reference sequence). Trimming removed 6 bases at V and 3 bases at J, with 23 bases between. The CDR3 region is CASRPTRDRGFDYGYTF. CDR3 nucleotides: TGTGCCAGCAGGCCCACCCGTGACAGAGGGTTCGACTATGGCTACACCTTC. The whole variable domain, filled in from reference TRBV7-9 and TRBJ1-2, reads DTGVSQNPRHKITKRGQNVTFRCDPISEHNRLYWYRQTLGQGPEFLTYFQNEAQLEKSRLLSDRFSAERPKGSFSTLEIQRTEQGDSAMYLCASRPTRDRGFDYGYTFGSGTRLTVV.

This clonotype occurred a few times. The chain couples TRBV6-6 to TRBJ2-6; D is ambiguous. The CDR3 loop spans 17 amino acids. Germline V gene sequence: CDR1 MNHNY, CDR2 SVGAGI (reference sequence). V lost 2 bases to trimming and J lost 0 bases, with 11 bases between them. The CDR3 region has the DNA TGTGCCAGCAGTTACCGAGTTGGCATCTCTGGGGCCAACGTCCTGACTTTC. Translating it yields CASSYRVGISGANVLTF.

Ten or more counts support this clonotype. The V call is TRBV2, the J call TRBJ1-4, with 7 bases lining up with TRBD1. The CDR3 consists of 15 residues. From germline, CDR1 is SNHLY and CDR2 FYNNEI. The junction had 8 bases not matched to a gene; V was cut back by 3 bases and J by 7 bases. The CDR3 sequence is CASSDLGQLGEKLFF. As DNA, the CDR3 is TGTGCCAGCAGTGACCTGGGACAGTTGGGTGAAAAACTGTTTTTT.

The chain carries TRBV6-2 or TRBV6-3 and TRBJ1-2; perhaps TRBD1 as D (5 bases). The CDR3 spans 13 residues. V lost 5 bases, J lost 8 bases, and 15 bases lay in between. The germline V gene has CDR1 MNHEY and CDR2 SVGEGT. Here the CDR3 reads CASSLQDKIGYTF. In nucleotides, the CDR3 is TGTGCCAGCAGTCTACAGGATAAGATAGGCTACACCTTC.

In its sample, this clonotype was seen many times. In DNA, the CDR3 is TGTGCCAGCAGCCAAGGGACGACTAGCGGGGGGACAGATACGCAGTATTTT. Amino acids: CASSQGTTSGGTDTQYF. The chain couples TRBV3-1 to TRBJ2-3, with 13 bases fitting TRBD2. This CDR3 region has 17 residues. CDR1 LGHDT and CDR2 YNNKEL come from the germline V gene (reference sequence). J was trimmed by 3 bases and V by 1 base; bases with no gene match: 4.

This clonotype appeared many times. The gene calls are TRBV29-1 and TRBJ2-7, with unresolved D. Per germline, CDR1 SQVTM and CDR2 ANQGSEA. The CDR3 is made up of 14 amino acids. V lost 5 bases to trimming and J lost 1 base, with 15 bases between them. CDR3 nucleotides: TGCAGCGTTTCCGGCGATAGCAGATCCTACGAGCAGTACTTC. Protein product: CSVSGDSRSYEQYF.

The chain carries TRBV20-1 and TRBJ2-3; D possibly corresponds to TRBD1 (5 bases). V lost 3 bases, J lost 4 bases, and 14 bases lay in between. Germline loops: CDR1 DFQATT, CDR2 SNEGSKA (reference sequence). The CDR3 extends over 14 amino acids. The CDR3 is CSASGRRGADTQYF. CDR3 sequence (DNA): TGCAGTGCTAGTGGGCGTAGGGGCGCAGATACGCAGTATTTT.

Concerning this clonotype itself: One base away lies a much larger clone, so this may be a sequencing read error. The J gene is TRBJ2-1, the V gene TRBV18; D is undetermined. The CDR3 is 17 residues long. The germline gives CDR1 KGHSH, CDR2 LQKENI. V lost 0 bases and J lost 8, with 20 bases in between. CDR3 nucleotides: TGTGCCAGCTCACCACCTACATTCGAGGCTGCGAACGATGAGCAGTTCTTC. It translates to CASSPPTFEAANDEQFF.

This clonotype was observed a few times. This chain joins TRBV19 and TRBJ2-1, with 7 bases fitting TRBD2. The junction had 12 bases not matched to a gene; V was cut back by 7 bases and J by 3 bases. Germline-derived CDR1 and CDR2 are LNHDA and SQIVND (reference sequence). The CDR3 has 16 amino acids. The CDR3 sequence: CASMASAGVGYNEQFF. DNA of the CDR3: TGTGCCAGTATGGCCTCTGCGGGAGTTGGCTACAATGAGCAGTTCTTC.

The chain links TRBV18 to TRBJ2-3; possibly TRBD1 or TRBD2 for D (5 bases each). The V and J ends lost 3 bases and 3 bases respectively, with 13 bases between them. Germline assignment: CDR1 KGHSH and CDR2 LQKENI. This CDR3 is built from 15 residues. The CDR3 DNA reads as TGTGCCAGCTCACCGCCGGGACGGACAACAGATACGCAGTATTTT. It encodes CASSPPGRTTDTQYF.

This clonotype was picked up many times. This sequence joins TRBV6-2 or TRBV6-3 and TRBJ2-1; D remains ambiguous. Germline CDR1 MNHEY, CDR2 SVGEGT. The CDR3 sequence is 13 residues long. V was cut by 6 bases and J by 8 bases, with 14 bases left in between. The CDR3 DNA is TGTGCCAGCAGCCGCGACACGTTCTATGAGCAGTTCTTC. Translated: CASSRDTFYEQFF.

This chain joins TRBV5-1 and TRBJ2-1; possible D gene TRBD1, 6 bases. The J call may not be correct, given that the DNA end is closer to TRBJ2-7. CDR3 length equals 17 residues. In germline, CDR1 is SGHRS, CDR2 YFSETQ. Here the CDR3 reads CASSMFRQASSYNEQYF. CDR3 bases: TGCGCCAGCAGCATGTTCAGACAGGCCTCCTCCTACAATGAGCAGTACTTC.

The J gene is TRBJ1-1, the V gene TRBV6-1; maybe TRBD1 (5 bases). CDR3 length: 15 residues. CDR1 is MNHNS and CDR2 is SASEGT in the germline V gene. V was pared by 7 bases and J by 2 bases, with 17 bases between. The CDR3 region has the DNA TGTGCCAGCACCAGGGCCGGGGGTCTAAACACTGAAGCTTTCTTT. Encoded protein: CASTRAGGLNTEAFF.

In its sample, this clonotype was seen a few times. The CDR3 sequence: CASGRDTEISGNQPQHF. DNA for the CDR3: TGTGCCAGCGGCCGGGACACGGAAATCTCTGGCAATCAGCCCCAGCATTTT. The chain links TRBV28 to TRBJ1-5; TRBD1 might be the D (6 bases). Deletions cut 8 bases from V and 2 bases from J, with 22 bases between. The CDR3 loop spans 17 amino acids. Germline V gives CDR1 MDHEN, CDR2 SYDVKM.

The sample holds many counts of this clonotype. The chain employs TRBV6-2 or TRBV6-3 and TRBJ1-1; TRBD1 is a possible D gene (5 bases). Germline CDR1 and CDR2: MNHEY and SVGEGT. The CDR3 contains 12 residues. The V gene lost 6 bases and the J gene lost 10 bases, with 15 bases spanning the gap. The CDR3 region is CASSLVGVLAFF. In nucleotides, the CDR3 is TGTGCCAGCAGCCTCGTGGGGGTCCTAGCTTTCTTT.

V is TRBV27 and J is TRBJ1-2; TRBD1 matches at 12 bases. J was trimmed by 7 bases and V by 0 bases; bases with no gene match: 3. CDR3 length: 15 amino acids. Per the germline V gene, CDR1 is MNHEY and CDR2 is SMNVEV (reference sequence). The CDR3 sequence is CASSLSGTGGLGYTF. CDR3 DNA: TGTGCCAGCAGTTTATCCGGGACAGGGGGCCTTGGCTACACCTTC.